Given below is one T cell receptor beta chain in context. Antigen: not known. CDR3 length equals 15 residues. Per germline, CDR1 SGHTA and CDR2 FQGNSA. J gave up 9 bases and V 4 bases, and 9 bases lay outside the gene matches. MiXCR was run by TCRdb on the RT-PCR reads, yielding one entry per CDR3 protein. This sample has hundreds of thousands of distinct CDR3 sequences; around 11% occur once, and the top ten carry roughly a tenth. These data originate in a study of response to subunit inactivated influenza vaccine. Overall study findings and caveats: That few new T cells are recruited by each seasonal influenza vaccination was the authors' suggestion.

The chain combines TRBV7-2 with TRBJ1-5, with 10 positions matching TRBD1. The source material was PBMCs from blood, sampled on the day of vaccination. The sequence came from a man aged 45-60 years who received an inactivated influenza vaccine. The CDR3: CASSSGTGVRGPQHF. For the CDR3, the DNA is TGTGCCAGCAGCTCGGGGACAGGGGTAAGAGGGCCCCAGCATTTT.